Below, one T cell receptor (beta chain) is given with its context. The sample belongs to a study of shared clonotypes between healthy human individuals. CDR3 length equals 15 residues. The V gene lost 5 bases and the J gene lost 2 bases, with 14 bases spanning the gap. Germline V gives CDR1 MNHNS, CDR2 SASEGT. TCRdb keeps only in-frame clones here, not all; method: immunoSEQ multiplex PCR. The data show some 2.1 million clones, roughly 94% seen once. Naive CD8 cells lacked CD45RO and underwent positive selection for CCR7, leaving out terminally differentiated effector memory CD45RA+ cells. The rearrangement links TRBV6-1 to TRBJ2-3; D assignment may be TRBD1 or TRBD2 (6 bases each). Specimen: naive CD8+ T cells sorted from blood. The sequence came from a man aged 18 to 35 in good health. The CDR3 coding sequence is TGTGCCAGCAGTATACGGGGGCATCCCACAGATACGCAGTATTTT. Its protein is CASSIRGHPTDTQYF.